This TCR beta chain was observed in a study of blood T cells in healthy people across ages (dated by TCRdb to 2015 to 2017). About the full investigation: In model experiments, roughly one uniquely barcoded TCR beta cDNA molecule per two T cells was captured by template switching. Age-related changes in TCR beta repertoire diversity were measured in the study by deep sequencing normalized with unique cDNA molecular identifiers. The donors were divided into four age groups: young (average approximately 16 years), middle-aged (under 40), aged (approximately 62) and long-lived (82). To avoid experimental bias, donors of different ages were randomly spread across the sequencing lanes. The study analyzed two additional independent replicas of 1 million unique cDNA reads from the same blood draw for two donors, one aged 18 to 30 and one aged 80 or older. Points the paper makes about the study in general: There was a strong correlation between observed TCR beta diversity and the percentage of naive T cells measured by flow cytometry. The long-lived group showed more naive CD4+ T cells, fewer expanded clones and increased TCR diversity than the aged group, suggesting age selection. Estimates of total diversity from one million sequenced T cells were regarded as lower bounds and underestimates. Bulk unsorted PBMC profiling prevented conclusive comparison of naive and antigen-experienced compartments. Observed TCR beta diversity per million T cells fell roughly linearly with age, and a significant reduction was already apparent by age roughly 40. The CMV infection status of donors was not known, potentially confounding age-related changes in expanded clonotypes.

V has 8 bases trimmed and J has 5 bases trimmed; junction bases matching no gene number 3. The germline V gene specifies SQVTM as CDR1 and ANQGSEA as CDR2. Measured from the cysteine to the phenylalanine, the CDR3 is 11 residues long. Only the CDR3 DNA stays, 33 bases, in frame from base 1. A word on this clonotype: Its antigen is currently not known. No much larger clone is present one base from it, and per-base qualities are unavailable.

The approximately 39 donors, aged 6 to 90 years, were systemically healthy Caucasian individuals from Russia. Each donor gave 8.5 to 10 milliliters of peripheral blood, collected into EDTA-treated Vacutainer tubes. Ficoll-Paque density-gradient centrifugation was used to isolate PBMCs, with at least 6.5 million per sample. Trizol reagent was used to extract total RNA from PBMCs, with at least 6 micrograms per sample. For every donor, flow cytometry on a PBMC aliquot measured the percentage of naive CD45RAhigh/CD27high T cells. The receptor library was made with 5' RACE. The instrument given in TCRdb is Illumina HiSeq 2500. A second PCR of about 7 to 12 cycles was performed with a sample-barcoded 5' primer and a J-beta primer mix. Each TCR beta cDNA molecule received a unique molecular identifier from a template-switch 5' adaptor carrying 12 random nucleotides. Each sample yielded at least 3 million CDR3-containing paired-end reads. All of the RNA was converted into first-strand cDNA using the Mint cDNA synthesis kit, with a TRBC-specific oligonucleotide serving as the primer. Following uracil-DNA glycosylase treatment, all cDNA underwent a first 18-cycle PCR with the universal primers M1SS and BC2_uni_R. As for how the authors treated the data: For normalization, 1 million high-quality reads, each with a distinct molecular identifier, were randomly selected from each sample. Instead of being binned into consensus sequences, reads that shared molecular identifiers were thrown out. MiTCR, with a Q25 quality threshold and the strictest error-elimination algorithm, was used for CDR3 identification, clonotype clustering and error correction. Lower-bound total TCR beta diversity was estimated with a nonparametric unseen species model using Euler transformation. The public sequencing data were trimmed at Q25 with fastp and processed into clonotypes with MiXCR by TCRdb, which kept only in-frame beta chains. Duplicate CDR3 protein sequences are folded into a single record with the most common DNA and genes. TCRdb's processing, not the authors' own work, is the source of the V and J calls. A total of some 700,000 distinct CDR3 sequences appear in this sample, roughly 20% of them only once. 22% of the sample is in the top ten clones.

Here the chain combines TRBV29-1 and TRBJ2-5; 9 of the junction bases match TRBD2. Sequencing was performed on blood. The receptor comes from a man between 70 and 80 years old in good health. The nucleotide sequence reads TGCAGCCTCGGACTAGCGGAGACCCAGTACTTC. The encoded protein is CSLGLAETQYF.